This T cell receptor beta chain was identified in a study of OX40 agonist ivuxolimab in advanced cancers. Data came from immunoSEQ multiplex PCR; TCRdb stores just in-frame clones and leaves some out. The profile shows about 25,000 clones, about 86% of them singletons. Material: CD4+ or CD8+ T cells sorted from blood, obtained in a trial of the OX40 agonist ivuxolimab. This TCR derives from an adult with an advanced solid tumor such as melanoma, head and neck, liver or kidney cancer.

This chain's CDR3 is CASLGAGGLSYNEQFF. CDR3 nucleotide sequence: TGTGCCAGCCTTGGGGCGGGAGGACTCTCCTACAATGAGCAGTTCTTC. The chain combines TRBV27 with TRBJ2-1; 8 nucleotides agree with TRBD2. J gave up 0 bases and V 8 bases, and 9 bases lay outside the gene matches. This CDR3 region has 16 residues. CDR1 and CDR2 from the germline V gene are MNHEY and SMNVEV (reference sequence).